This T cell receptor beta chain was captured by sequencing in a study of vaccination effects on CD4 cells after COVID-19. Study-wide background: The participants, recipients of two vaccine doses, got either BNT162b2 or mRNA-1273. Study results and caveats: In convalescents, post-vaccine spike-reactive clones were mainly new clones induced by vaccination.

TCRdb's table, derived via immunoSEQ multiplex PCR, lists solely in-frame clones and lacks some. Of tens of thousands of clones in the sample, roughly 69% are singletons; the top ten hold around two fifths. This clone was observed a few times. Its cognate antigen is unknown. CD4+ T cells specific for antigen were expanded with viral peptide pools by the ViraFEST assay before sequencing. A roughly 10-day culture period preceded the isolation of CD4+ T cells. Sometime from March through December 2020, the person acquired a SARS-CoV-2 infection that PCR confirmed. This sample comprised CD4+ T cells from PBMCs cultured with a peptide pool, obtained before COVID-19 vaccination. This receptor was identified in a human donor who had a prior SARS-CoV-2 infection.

The CDR3 region is CASSFTSTGELFF. As DNA, the CDR3 is TGCGCCAGCAGCTTTACTAGCACCGGGGAGCTGTTTTTT. The gene calls are TRBV5-1 and TRBJ2-2; perhaps TRBD2 as D (5 bases). Germline CDR1 SGHRS, CDR2 YFSETQ. The CDR3 is 13 residues long. Trimming cost V 2 bases and J 4 bases, with 6 bases left between them.